This T cell receptor (beta chain) was sequenced during a study of graft-versus-host responses after intestinal transplantation. Study results and limitations: Early post-transplant HvG declines showed an association with peak circulating GvH clone levels.

On this clone: Its cognate antigen is unknown.

The CDR3 runs to 15 residues. CDR1 and CDR2 (germline): MGHDK, SYGVNS. Here immunoSEQ multiplex PCR was the method, and the copy in TCRdb shows in-frame clones only, minus some. The table shows about 98,000 clones, with roughly four fifths occurring only once. The chain uses TRBV25-1 and TRBJ2-5, with D unclear. The J call is doubtful: the DNA matches TRBJ2-7 better. The sample was unstimulated CD8+ T cells sorted from spleen or lymph node cells, taken before intestinal transplant. The sequence was obtained from a human donor who received an intestinal transplant. CDR3 amino acids: CASSSGLPPLYEQYF. The CDR3 DNA reads as TGTGCCAGCAGTTCTGGGCTTCCTCCCCTCTACGAGCAGTACTTC.